This TCR beta chain was sequenced during a study of T cell responses to AZD1222 COVID-19 vaccine. Notes on the study in general: The reported proportion of spike-specific TCRs targeting unmutated variant regions was nearly half. Donors, mostly white British, included more females; clonal diversity was possibly underestimated. Along spike, vaccine-associated CD4 TCRs were found throughout, with dominance at 160-218 and 743-854.

The repertoire was sequenced with immunoSEQ multiplex PCR; TCRdb's copy has only in-frame clones and lacks some. The sample carries around 100,000 clones, 70% to 90% recorded once. This CDR3 is 14 amino acids long. The germline CDR1 and CDR2 sequences are LNHNV and YYDKDF (reference sequence). V lost 0 bases to trimming and J lost 2 bases, with 7 bases between them. A word on this clone: The antigen remains undetermined.

The receptor was isolated from an adult in good health. The source material was peripheral blood, sampled on day 0 of AZD1222 vaccination. The V gene is TRBV15, the J gene TRBJ1-2; no reliable D call. In DNA, the CDR3 is TGTGCCACCAGCAGAGATTTAACAAACTATGGCTACACCTTC. Translated, it gives CATSRDLTNYGYTF.